This TCR beta chain was documented in a study of beta chain features in type 1 diabetes. In the study overall: No age, gender or cell yield differences were seen between patients and healthy donors. Sorted cells, approximately 110 million in number, were examined across all samples. General study results and limits: VDJ junctions sequenced from type 1 diabetes patients showed fewer insertions and more deletions.

This clone has a handful of counts. The antigen is not known. The isolated RNA, all of it, was reverse transcribed, so expressed TCRB transcripts were what got sequenced. The table came from immunoSEQ multiplex PCR; TCRdb's copy has only in-frame clones and leaves some out. The sample has 300,000 to 400,000 clones, roughly 13% seen once; the top ten hold 0.017%. V was trimmed by 7 bases and J by 3 bases, leaving 7 bases between them. The CDR3 spans 12 residues. Germline assignment: CDR1 SNHLY and CDR2 FYNNEI. J is TRBJ1-3 and V is TRBV2; maybe TRBD1 (6 bases). This TCR was recovered from a young man in good health. Sequences were obtained from naive CD4+ T cells from blood. CDR3 amino acids: CASNRDGNTIYF. The CDR3, as DNA: TGTGCCAGCAACAGGGATGGAAACACCATATATTTT.